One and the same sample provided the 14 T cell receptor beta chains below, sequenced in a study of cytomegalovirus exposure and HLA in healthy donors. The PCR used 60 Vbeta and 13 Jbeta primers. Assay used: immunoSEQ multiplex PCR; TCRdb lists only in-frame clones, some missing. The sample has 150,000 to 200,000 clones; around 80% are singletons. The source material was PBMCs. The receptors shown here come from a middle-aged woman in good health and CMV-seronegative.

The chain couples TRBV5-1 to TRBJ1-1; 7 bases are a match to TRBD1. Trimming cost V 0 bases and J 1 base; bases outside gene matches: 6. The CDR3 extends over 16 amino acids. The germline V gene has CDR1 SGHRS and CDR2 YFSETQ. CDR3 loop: CASSLVQGVRNTEAFF. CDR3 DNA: TGCGCCAGCAGCTTGGTGCAGGGGGTTCGGAACACTGAAGCTTTCTTT. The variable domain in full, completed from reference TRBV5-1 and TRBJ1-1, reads KAGVTQTPRYLIKTRGQQVTLSCSPISGHRSVSWYQQTPGQGLQFLFEYFSETQRNKGNFPGRFSGRQFSNSRSEMNVSTLELGDSALYLCASSLVQGVRNTEAFFGQGTRLTVV.

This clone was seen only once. DNA for the CDR3: TGTGCCAGCACCCAAGACTACCGCACAGATACGCAGTATTTT. This encodes CASTQDYRTDTQYF. The chain combines TRBV7-2 with TRBJ2-3, with a tentative D call TRBD2 (5 bases). The CDR3 sequence is 14 residues long. V lost 7 bases and J 1 base, leaving 12 bases between the germline ends. Germline lookup yields CDR1 SGHTA and CDR2 FQGNSA.

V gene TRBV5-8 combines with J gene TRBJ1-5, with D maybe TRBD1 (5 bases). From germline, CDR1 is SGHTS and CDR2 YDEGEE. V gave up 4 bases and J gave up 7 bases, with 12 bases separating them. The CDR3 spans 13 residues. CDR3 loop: CASSGRDKQPQHF. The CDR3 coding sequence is TGTGCCAGCAGCGGCAGGGATAAGCAGCCCCAGCATTTT.

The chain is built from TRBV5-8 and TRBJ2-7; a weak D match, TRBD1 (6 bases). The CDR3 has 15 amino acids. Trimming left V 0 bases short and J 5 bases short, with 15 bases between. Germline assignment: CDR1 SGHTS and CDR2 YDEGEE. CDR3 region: CASSLGQGMFHEQYF. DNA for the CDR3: TGTGCCAGCAGCTTGGGGCAGGGGATGTTCCACGAGCAGTACTTC.

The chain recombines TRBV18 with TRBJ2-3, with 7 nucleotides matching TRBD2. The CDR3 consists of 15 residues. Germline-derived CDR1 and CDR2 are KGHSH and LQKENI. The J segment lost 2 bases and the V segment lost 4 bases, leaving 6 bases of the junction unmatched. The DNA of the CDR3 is TGTGCCAGCTCACGGCCTAGCGGATCCACAGATACGCAGTATTTT. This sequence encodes CASSRPSGSTDTQYF.

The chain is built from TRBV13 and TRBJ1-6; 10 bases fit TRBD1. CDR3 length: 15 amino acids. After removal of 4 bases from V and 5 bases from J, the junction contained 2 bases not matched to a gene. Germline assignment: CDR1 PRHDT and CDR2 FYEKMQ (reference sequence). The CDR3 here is CASSSGQGDNSPLHF. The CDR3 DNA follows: TGTGCCAGCAGCTCAGGACAGGGGGATAATTCACCCCTCCACTTT. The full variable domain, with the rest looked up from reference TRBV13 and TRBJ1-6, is AAGVIQSPRHLIKEKRETATLKCYPIPRHDTVYWYQQGPGQDPQFLISFYEKMQSDKGSIPDRFSAQQFSDYHSELNMSSLELGDSALYFCASSSGQGDNSPLHFGNGTRLTVT.

The CDR3 region has the DNA TGTGCCTGGAGTGTACACTGGGTGGGACTAGCCGGGGGCACAGATACGCAGTATTTT. It yields the protein CAWSVHWVGLAGGTDTQYF. The chain joins TRBV30 to TRBJ2-3, with TRBD2 matching over 9 bases. The junction had 14 bases not matched to a gene; V was cut back by 0 bases and J by 1 base. This CDR3 is 19 amino acids long. Germline lookup yields CDR1 GTSNPN and CDR2 SVGIG (reference sequence).

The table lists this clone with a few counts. The CDR3 DNA is TGTGCCAGCAGCGGTGACAGCGCTGAAGCTTTCTTT. It translates to CASSGDSAEAFF. V is TRBV9 and J is TRBJ1-1; possible D gene TRBD1, 5 bases. The CDR3 sequence is 12 residues long. Germline CDR1 and CDR2: SGDLS and YYNGEE. V was clipped by 3 bases and J by 6 bases, with 9 bases between them. The full variable domain, completed using reference TRBV9 and TRBJ1-1, is DSGVTQTPKHLITATGQRVTLRCSPRSGDLSVYWYQQSLDQGLQFLIQYYNGEERAKGNILERFSAQQFPDLHSELNLSSLELGDSALYFCASSGDSAEAFFGQGTRLTVV.

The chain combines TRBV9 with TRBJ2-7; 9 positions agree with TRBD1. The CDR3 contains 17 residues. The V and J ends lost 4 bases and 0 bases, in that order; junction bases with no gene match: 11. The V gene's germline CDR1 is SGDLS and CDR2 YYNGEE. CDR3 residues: CASSRDRDSILSYEQYF. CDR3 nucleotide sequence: TGTGCCAGCAGCCGGGACAGGGACTCCATCCTCTCCTACGAGCAGTACTTC.

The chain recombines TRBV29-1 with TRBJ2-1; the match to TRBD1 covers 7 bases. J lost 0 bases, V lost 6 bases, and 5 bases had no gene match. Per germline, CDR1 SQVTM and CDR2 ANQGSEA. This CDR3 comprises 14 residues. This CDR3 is CSVLQGPSYNEQFF. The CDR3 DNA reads TGCAGCGTCCTACAGGGGCCCTCCTACAATGAGCAGTTCTTC.

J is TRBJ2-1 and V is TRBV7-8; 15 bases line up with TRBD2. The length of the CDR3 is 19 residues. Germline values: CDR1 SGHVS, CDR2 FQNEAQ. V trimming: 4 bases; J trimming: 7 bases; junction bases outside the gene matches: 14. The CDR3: CASSSRTSGRASVDNEQFF. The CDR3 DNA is TGTGCCAGCAGCTCGCGGACTAGCGGGAGGGCCAGTGTGGATAATGAGCAGTTCTTC.

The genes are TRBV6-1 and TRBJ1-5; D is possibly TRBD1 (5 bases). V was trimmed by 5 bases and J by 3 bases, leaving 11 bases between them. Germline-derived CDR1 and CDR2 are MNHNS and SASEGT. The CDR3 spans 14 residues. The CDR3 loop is CASSFSGSNQPQHF. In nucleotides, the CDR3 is TGTGCCAGCAGTTTTTCAGGGTCCAATCAGCCCCAGCATTTT.

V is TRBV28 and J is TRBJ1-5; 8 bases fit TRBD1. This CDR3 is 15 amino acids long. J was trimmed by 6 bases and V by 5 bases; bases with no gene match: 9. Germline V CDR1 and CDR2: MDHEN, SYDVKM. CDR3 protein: CASSVPGGPIQPQHF. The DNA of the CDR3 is TGTGCCAGCAGTGTTCCAGGGGGCCCTATTCAGCCCCAGCATTTT.

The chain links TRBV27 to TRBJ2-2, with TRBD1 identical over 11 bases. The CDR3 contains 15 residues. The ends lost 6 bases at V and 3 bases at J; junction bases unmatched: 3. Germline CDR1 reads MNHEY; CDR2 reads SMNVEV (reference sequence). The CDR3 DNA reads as TGTGCCAGCAGCGGACAGGGGGCGCACACCGGGGAGCTGTTTTTT. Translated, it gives CASSGQGAHTGELFF.